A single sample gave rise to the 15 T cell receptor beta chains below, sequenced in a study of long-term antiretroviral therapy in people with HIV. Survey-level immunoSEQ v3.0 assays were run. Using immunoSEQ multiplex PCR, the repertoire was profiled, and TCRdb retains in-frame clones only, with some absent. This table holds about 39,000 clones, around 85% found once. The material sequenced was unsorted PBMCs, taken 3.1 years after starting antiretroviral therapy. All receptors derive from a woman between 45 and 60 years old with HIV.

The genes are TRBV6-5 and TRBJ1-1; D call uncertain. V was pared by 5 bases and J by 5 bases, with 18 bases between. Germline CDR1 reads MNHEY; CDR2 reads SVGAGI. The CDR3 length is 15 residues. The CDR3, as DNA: TGTGCCAGCAGTCTCTCACTTACGTCGGGGACTGAAGCTTTCTTT. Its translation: CASSLSLTSGTEAFF.

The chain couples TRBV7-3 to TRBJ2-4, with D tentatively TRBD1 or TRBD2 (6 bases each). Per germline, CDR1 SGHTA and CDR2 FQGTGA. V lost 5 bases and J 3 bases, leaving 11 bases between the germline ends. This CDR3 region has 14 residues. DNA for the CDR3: TGTGCCAGCAGCCCTGGAGGGGGCAAAAACATTCAGTACTTC. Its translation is CASSPGGGKNIQYF. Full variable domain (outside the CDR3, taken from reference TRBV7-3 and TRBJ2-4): GAGVSQTPSNKVTEKGKYVELRCDPISGHTALYWYRQSLGQGPEFLIYFQGTGAADDSGLPNDRFFAVRPEGSVSTLKIQRTERGDSAVYLCASSPGGGKNIQYFGAGTRLSVL.

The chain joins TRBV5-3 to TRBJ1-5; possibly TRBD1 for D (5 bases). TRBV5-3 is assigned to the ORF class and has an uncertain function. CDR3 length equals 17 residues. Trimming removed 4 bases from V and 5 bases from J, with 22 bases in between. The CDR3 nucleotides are TGTGCCAGAAGCACCGCGGCAGGGATGGTGCGGCATCAGCCCCAGCATTTT. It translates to CARSTAAGMVRHQPQHF.

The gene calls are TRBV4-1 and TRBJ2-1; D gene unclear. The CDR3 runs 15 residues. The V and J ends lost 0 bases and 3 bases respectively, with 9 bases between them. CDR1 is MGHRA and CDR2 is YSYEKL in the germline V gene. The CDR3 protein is CASSQEVGVYNEQFF. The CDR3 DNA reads TGCGCCAGCAGCCAAGAGGTTGGGGTCTACAATGAGCAGTTCTTC.

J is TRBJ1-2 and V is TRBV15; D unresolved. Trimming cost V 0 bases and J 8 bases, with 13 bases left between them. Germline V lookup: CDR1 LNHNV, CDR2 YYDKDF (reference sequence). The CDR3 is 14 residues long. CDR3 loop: CATSRDDGPTGYTF. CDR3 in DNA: TGTGCCACCAGCAGAGATGACGGACCTACAGGCTACACCTTC. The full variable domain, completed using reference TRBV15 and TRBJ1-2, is DAMVIQNPRYQVTQFGKPVTLSCSQTLNHNVMYWYQQKSSQAPKLLFHYYDKDFNNEADTPDNFQSRRPNTSFCFLDIRSPGLGDTAMYLCATSRDDGPTGYTFGSGTRLTVV.

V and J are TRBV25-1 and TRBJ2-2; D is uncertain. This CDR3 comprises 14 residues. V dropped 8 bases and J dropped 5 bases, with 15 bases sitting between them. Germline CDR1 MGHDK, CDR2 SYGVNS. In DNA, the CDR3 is TGTGCCAGCGGTGTGGAGTCAAAGACCGGGGAGCTGTTTTTT. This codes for CASGVESKTGELFF.

CDR3 sequence (DNA): TGCGCCAGCAGCTTAACGACCCCTCGGGACTATGGCTACACCTTC. Translation: CASSLTTPRDYGYTF. The chain carries TRBV5-1 and TRBJ1-2; D is unclear. Per the germline V gene, CDR1 is SGHRS and CDR2 is YFSETQ. The V end was cut by 2 bases, the J end by 3 bases, with 14 bases between. This CDR3 contains 15 residues.

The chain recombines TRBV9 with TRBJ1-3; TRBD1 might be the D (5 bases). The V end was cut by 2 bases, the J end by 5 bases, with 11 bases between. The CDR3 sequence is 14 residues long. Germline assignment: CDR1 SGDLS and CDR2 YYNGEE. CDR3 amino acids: CASSVGPERNTIYF. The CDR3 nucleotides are TGTGCCAGCAGCGTGGGACCTGAGAGAAACACCATATATTTT.

The CDR3 DNA sequence: TGTGCCAGCAGTGAAACCTTAATCAATCAGCCCCAGCATTTT. Translating it yields CASSETLINQPQHF. The chain has TRBV6-1 and TRBJ1-5; unclear D gene. The CDR3 is 14 residues long. The ends were cut back, 2 bases at V and 3 bases at J, with 8 bases in the middle. Germline V CDR1 and CDR2: MNHNS, SASEGT.

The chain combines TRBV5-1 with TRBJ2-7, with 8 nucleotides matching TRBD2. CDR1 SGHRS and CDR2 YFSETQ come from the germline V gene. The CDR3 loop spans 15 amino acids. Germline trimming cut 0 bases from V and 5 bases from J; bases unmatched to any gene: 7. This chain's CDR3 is CASSLAAGGVHEQYF. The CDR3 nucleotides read TGCGCCAGCAGCTTGGCCGCGGGGGGCGTCCACGAGCAGTACTTC.

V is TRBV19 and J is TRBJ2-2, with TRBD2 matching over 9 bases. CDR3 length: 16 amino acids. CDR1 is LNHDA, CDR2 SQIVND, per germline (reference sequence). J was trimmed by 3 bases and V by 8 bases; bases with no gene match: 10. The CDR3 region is CASEWAGGRDTGELFF. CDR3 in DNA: TGTGCCAGTGAATGGGCGGGGGGGCGAGACACCGGGGAGCTGTTTTTT.

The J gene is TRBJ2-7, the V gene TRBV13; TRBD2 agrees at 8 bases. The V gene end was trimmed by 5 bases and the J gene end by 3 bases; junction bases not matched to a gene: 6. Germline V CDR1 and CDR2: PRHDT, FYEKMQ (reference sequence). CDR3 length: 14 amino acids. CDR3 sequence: CASSNSGGDYEQYF. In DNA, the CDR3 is TGTGCCAGCAGCAACAGCGGGGGAGACTACGAGCAGTACTTC.

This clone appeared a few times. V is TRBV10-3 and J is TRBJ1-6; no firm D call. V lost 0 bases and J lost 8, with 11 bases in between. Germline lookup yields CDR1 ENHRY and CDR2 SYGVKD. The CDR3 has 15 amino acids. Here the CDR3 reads CAISESRPGDSPLHF. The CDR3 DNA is TGTGCCATCAGTGAGTCTCGGCCCGGAGATTCACCCCTCCACTTT.

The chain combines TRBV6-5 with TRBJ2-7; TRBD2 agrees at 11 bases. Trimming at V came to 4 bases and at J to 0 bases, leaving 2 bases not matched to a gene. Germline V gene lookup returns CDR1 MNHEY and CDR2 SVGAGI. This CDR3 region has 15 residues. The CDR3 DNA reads TGTGCCAGCAGTTCCGGGACTAGCGGCTCCTACGAGCAGTACTTC. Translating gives CASSSGTSGSYEQYF.

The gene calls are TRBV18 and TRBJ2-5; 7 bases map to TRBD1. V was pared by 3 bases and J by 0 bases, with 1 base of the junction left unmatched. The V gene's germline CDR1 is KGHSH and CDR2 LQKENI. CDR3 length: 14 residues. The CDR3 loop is CASSPDRDQETQYF. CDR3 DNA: TGTGCCAGCTCACCCGACAGGGACCAAGAGACCCAGTACTTC.